One and the same sample provided the 18 T cell receptor beta chains below, sequenced in a study of blood T cell repertoires in COVID-19. Clones were sequenced by immunoSEQ multiplex PCR, and TCRdb holds only the in-frame ones, with some missing. The profile shows 35,000 to 45,000 clones, roughly 78% of them singletons. The sample was peripheral blood. Every receptor here comes from a man between 60 and 70 years old with acute or convalescent COVID-19.

The chain uses TRBV24-1 and TRBJ1-2, with D maybe TRBD1 (5 bases). The germline V and J ends were trimmed by 2 bases and 8 bases, with 8 bases remaining between them. The CDR3 consists of 12 residues. Germline lookup yields CDR1 KGHDR and CDR2 SFDVKD. The CDR3 DNA reads TGTGCCACCAGTGATTACGGGGGAGGCTACACCTTC. Its translation: CATSDYGGGYTF.

V gene TRBV5-8 combines with J gene TRBJ2-7, with D possibly matching TRBD1 (5 bases). The CDR3 has 14 amino acids. CDR1 SGHTS and CDR2 YDEGEE come from the germline V gene. The V and J ends lost 4 bases and 1 base respectively, with 12 bases between them. The CDR3 spells CASSARVGSYEQYF. The DNA for the CDR3 is TGTGCCAGCAGCGCCAGGGTGGGGTCCTACGAGCAGTACTTC.

V is TRBV25-1 and J is TRBJ1-6; no reliable D call. The ends were cut back, 7 bases at V and 7 bases at J, with 17 bases in the middle. The V gene's germline CDR1 is MGHDK and CDR2 SYGVNS. The CDR3 contains 15 residues. CDR3 amino acids: CASTPALSGNSPLHF. CDR3 coding DNA: TGTGCCAGCACCCCAGCCTTAAGCGGGAATTCACCCCTCCACTTT.

The chain couples TRBV5-5 to TRBJ2-3; 9 bases align to TRBD1. The CDR3 length is 17 residues. The V and J ends lost 4 bases and 4 bases, in that order; junction bases with no gene match: 13. Germline CDR1 SGHKS, CDR2 YYEKEE (reference sequence). This chain's CDR3 is CASSTTGTGIWADTQYF. CDR3 in DNA: TGTGCCAGCAGCACTACCGGGACAGGGATTTGGGCAGATACGCAGTATTTT.

CDR3: CASSPERGSYEQYF. In DNA, the CDR3 is TGTGCCAGCAGCCCGGAGAGGGGGTCCTACGAGCAGTACTTC. The rearrangement links TRBV5-4 to TRBJ2-7; D might be TRBD1 (6 bases). Between the trimmed V and J ends, which lost 4 bases and 1 base, there was a span of 12 bases. Per germline, CDR1 SGHNT and CDR2 YYREEE (reference sequence). The CDR3 totals 14 residues.

The rearrangement uses TRBV7-2 and TRBJ2-7; 8 nucleotides line up with TRBD2. Trimming took 2 bases from V and 7 from J; bases not matched to a gene: 7. The CDR3 runs 14 residues. The germline V gene has CDR1 SGHTA and CDR2 FQGNSA. As DNA, the CDR3 is TGTGCCAGCAGCTTATCGGGGGGGCCGGTAGAGCAGTACTTC. Protein: CASSLSGGPVEQYF.

The rearrangement joins TRBV5-6 to TRBJ2-7; a weak D match, TRBD2 (6 bases). CDR1 is SGHDT and CDR2 is YYEEEE in the germline V gene. The ends were cut back, 2 bases at V and 6 bases at J, with 15 bases in the middle. CDR3 length: 14 amino acids. CDR3 residues: CASSFEGGWGEQYF. The CDR3 DNA reads as TGTGCCAGCAGCTTTGAGGGAGGTTGGGGCGAGCAGTACTTC.

V usage is TRBV10-2 and J usage is TRBJ1-5, with D perhaps TRBD1 (5 bases). Per germline, CDR1 WSHSY and CDR2 SAAADI. The V gene lost 3 bases and the J gene lost 7 bases, with 16 bases spanning the gap. The CDR3 is 15 residues long. The CDR3 DNA is TGCGCCAGCAGTGATCGGACAATCTCCCTCCAGCCCCAGCATTTT. Its translation: CASSDRTISLQPQHF.

This chain joins TRBV11-3 and TRBJ2-5, with 14 bases matching TRBD2. Germline trimming cut 2 bases from V and 5 bases from J; bases unmatched to any gene: 13. The germline V gene has CDR1 SGHNT and CDR2 YENEEA. CDR3 length equals 19 residues. The chain's CDR3 is CASSLKGLAGAGARETQYF. In nucleotides, the CDR3 is TGTGCCAGCAGCTTAAAGGGACTAGCGGGAGCCGGAGCCCGGGAGACCCAGTACTTC.

The chain combines TRBV6-1 with TRBJ1-3; the match to TRBD1 covers 8 bases. CDR3 length: 17 residues. V shed 4 bases and J 0 bases; nucleotides not matched to a gene: 8. CDR1 and CDR2 (germline): MNHNS, SASEGT. The CDR3 region is CASSVRDRGPSGNTIYF. The CDR3 DNA reads as TGTGCCAGCAGTGTCCGAGACAGGGGTCCCTCTGGAAACACCATATATTTT.

V usage is TRBV11-2 and J usage is TRBJ2-2; tentatively, D is TRBD1 (6 bases). V was cut by 1 base and J by 4 bases, with 16 bases left in between. In germline, CDR1 is SGHAT, CDR2 FQNNGV. The CDR3 has 17 residues. CDR3 DNA sequence: TGTGCCAGCAGCTTAGTGGGGCACAGGGTTGGCACCGGGGAGCTGTTTTTT. This gives the protein CASSLVGHRVGTGELFF.

This rearrangement joins TRBV5-1 to TRBJ2-3; TRBD1 might be the D (6 bases). Germline V gene data show CDR1 as SGHRS and CDR2 as YFSETQ. V was cut by 8 bases and J by 1 base, with 17 bases left in between. The CDR3 sequence is 15 residues long. Here the CDR3 reads CASRPDRTRTDTQYF. The CDR3 nucleotides read TGCGCCAGTCGACCGGACAGAACCCGCACAGATACGCAGTATTTT.

The gene calls are TRBV7-2 and TRBJ2-5; tentative D call: TRBD2 (6 bases). The CDR3 loop spans 16 amino acids. Trimming shortened V by 1 base and J by 5 bases, and 17 bases separated the two germline ends. Germline V CDR1 and CDR2: SGHTA, FQGNSA. As DNA, the CDR3 is TGTGCCAGCAGCTTAGGTCGCGGAACTAGCTGGGAGACCCAGTACTTC. It yields the protein CASSLGRGTSWETQYF.

The chain carries TRBV11-2 and TRBJ2-7; maybe TRBD1 (6 bases). Between the trimmed V and J ends, which lost 1 base and 4 bases, there was a span of 8 bases. This CDR3 spans 13 amino acids. Germline CDR1 and CDR2: SGHAT and FQNNGV. As DNA, the CDR3 is TGTGCCAGCAGCTTAGCGACAGGATACGAGCAGTACTTC. This gives the protein CASSLATGYEQYF.

This clone was detected only once. V gene TRBV7-6 combines with J gene TRBJ2-7; TRBD1 matches at 9 bases. The ends lost 1 base at V and 5 bases at J; junction bases unmatched: 9. This CDR3 is 16 amino acids long. Germline V gives CDR1 SGHVS, CDR2 FNYEAQ. The CDR3 region is CASSLVLRGQGHEQYF. CDR3 in DNA: TGTGCCAGCAGCTTAGTCCTGAGAGGACAGGGGCACGAGCAGTACTTC.

This chain links TRBV10-2 with TRBJ2-2; 7 bases line up with TRBD1. Trimming took 7 bases from V and 8 from J; bases not matched to a gene: 13. Germline V gives CDR1 WSHSY, CDR2 SAAADI. The CDR3 runs to 15 residues. The CDR3 reads CASTKAQGWEGELFF. The CDR3 nucleotides read TGCGCCAGCACCAAAGCACAGGGGTGGGAGGGGGAGCTGTTTTTT.

V gene TRBV5-1 combines with J gene TRBJ2-7; 14 bases are a match to TRBD2. Germline V gene sequence: CDR1 SGHRS, CDR2 YFSETQ. This CDR3 contains 18 residues. The ends lost 2 bases at V and 4 bases at J; junction bases unmatched: 11. CDR3 coding DNA: TGCGCCAGCAGCTTCGTTCCGGGACTAGCGGGAGTTTTGTACGAGCAGTACTTC. As protein: CASSFVPGLAGVLYEQYF.

The chain uses TRBV21-1 and TRBJ2-7; the tabulated D call, TRBD1, remains unverified against the DNA. TRBV21-1 is a pseudogene. The CDR3 is 17 amino acids. CDR3 nucleotide sequence: TGTGCCAGCAGCAAGGGGTCTAACAGGGTCCCTTTCTACGAGCAGTACTTC. Its protein product is CASSKGSNRVPFYEQYF.